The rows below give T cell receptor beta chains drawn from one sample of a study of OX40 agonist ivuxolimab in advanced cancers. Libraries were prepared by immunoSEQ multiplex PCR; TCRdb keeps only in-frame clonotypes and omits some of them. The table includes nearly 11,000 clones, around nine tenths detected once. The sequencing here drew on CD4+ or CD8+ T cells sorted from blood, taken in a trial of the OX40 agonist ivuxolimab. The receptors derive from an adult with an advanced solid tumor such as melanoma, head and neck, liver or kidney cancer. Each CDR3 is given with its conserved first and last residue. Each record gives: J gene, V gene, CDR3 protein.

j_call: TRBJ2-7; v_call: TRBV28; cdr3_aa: CASSYMGLYEQYF
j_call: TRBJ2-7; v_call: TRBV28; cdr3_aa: CASSKAAGPTYEQYF
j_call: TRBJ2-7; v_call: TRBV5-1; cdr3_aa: CASSLASGSVYEQYF
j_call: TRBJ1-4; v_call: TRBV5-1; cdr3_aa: CASSLGDRINEKLFF
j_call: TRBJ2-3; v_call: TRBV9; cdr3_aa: CASSEGARRLGDTQYF
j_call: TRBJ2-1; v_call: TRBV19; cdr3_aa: CASKLAGVVEQFF
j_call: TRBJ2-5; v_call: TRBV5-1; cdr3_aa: CASSLGETGGAWETQYF
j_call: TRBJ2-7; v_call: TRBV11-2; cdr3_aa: CASSDRLAGLYEQYF
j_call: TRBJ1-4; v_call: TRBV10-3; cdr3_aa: CAISRDTSTNEKLFF
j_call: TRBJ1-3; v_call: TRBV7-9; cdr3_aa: CASSPTESGNTIYF
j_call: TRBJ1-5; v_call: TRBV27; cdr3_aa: CASSPAWVEPNQPQHF
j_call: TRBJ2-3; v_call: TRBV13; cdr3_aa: CASSLLAPDTQYF
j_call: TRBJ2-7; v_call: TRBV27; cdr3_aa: CASSSGTSGRKEQYF
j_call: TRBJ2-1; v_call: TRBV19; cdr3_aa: CASTSERKLARSYNEQFF
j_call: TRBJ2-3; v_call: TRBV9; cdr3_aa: CASSVVLGSDTQYF
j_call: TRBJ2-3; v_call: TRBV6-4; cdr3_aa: CASSDRASTDTQYF
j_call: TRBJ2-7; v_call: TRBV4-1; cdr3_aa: CASSQSRAEGTYEQYF
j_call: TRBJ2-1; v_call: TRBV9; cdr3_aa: CASSHLAGVYNEQFF
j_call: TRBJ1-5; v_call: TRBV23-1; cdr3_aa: CASSHATAPNQPQHF
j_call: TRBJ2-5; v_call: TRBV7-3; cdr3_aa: CASSLEPGPIKPETQYF
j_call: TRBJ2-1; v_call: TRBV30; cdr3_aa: CAWSVKALDTSEQFF
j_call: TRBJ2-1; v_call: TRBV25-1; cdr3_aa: CASSGVAGWSYNEQFF
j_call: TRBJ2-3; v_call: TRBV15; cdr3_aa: CATSRDGTSGSTDTQYF
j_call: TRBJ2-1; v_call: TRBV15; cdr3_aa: CATSVLADRNEQFF
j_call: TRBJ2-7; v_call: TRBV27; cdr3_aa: CASTSGNYEQYF
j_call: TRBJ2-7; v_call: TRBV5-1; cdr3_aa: CASSFGLAGYEQYF
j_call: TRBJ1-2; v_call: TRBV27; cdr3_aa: CASSLSPNGYNVFTF
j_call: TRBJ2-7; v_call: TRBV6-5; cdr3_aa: CASGGASYEQYF
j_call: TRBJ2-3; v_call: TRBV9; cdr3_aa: CASSVEDGGTDTQYF
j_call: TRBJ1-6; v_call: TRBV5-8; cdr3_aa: CASSLDAITRNSPLHF
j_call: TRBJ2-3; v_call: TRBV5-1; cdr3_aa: CASSLQGSRSTDTQYF
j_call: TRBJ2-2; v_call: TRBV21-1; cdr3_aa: CASSKALRTGWDPANTGELFF
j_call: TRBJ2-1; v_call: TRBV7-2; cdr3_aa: CASGRLSYNEQFF
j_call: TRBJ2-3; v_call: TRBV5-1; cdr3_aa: CASSPGLGFTDTQYF
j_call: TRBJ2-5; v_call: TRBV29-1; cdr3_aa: CSVEPAEGIKETQYF
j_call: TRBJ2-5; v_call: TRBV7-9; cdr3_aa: CASSFVQGLETQYF
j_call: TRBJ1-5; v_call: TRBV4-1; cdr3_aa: CASSQDTSYSNQPQHF
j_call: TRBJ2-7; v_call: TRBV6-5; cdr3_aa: CASSPGHNYEQYF